The text below deals with one TCR beta chain. Its antigen is not known. This entry is derived from a study of CD8+CD57+ T cells in acquired aplastic anemia. Study summary: Sorted CD4+ and CD8+ cell DNA averaged around 3 ug. On average, healthy donors gave 9.5 million to 14 million reads for CD4+ cells.

General observations from the study: Controls did not differ significantly from patients in CD8+ Simpson's diversity. It was found that almost 30 CD8+ CDR3 sequences were shared between patients and controls.

It was genomic DNA that served as the template for profiling TCR beta VDJ and CDR3. Using its own MiXCR run on the reads, TCRdb lists one record per CDR3 protein. The sample has hundreds of thousands of distinct CDR3 sequences; about two thirds are singletons. This clonotype originated in a human donor in good health, serving as a control. Sequencing was done on a sample of sorted CD4+, CD8+, or CD8+CD57+ T cells (not recorded which) from PBMCs.

The CDR3 sequence: CSARGRTASYTQYF. In nucleotides, the CDR3 is TGCAGTGCTAGAGGGCGCACGGCTAGTTATACGCAGTATTTT. The rearrangement uses TRBV20-1 and TRBJ2-3; unclear D gene. Trimming took off 1 base at V and 7 bases at J, with 15 bases between the two ends. There are 14 residues in the CDR3. Germline CDR1 DFQATT, CDR2 SNEGSKA (reference sequence).